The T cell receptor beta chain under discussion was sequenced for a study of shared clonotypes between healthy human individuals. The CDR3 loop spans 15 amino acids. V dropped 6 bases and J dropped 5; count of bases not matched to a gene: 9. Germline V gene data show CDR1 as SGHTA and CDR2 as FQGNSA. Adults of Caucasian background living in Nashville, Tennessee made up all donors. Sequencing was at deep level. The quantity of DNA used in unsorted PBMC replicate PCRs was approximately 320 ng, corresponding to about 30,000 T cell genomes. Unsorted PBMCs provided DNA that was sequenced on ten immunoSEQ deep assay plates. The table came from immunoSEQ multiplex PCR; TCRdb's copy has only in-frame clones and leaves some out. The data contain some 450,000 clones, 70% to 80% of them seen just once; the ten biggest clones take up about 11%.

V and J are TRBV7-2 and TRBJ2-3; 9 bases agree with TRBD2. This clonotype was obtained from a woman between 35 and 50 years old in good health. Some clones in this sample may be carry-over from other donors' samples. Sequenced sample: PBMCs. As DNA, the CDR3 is TGTGCCAGCAGAGGCGGGAGGGCCTCGATAGATACGCAGTATTTT. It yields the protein CASRGGRASIDTQYF.